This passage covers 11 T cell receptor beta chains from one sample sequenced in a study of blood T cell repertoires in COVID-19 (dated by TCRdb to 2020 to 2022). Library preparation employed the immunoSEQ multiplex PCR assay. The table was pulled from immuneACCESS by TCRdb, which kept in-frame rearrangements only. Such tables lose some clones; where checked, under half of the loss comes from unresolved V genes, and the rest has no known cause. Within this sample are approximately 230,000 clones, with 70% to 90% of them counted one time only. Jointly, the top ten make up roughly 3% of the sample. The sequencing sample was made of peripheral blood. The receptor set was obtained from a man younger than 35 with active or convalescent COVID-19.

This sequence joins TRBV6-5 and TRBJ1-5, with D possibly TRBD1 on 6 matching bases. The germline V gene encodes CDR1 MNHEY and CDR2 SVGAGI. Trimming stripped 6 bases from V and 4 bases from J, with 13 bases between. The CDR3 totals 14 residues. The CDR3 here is CASRGEGGNQPQHF. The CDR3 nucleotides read TGTGCCAGCAGGGGAGAGGGGGGGAATCAGCCCCAGCATTTT.

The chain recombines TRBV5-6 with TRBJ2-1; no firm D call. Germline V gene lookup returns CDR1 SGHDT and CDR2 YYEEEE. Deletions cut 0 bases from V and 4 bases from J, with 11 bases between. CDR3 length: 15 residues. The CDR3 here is CASSLVSQLYNEQFF. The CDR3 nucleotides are TGTGCCAGCAGCTTGGTGTCCCAGTTATACAATGAGCAGTTCTTC.

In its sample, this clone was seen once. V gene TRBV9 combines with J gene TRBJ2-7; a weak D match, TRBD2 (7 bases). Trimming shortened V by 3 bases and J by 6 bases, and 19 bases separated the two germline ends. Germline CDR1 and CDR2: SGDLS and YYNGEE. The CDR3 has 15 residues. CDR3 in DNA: TGTGCCAGCAGCGAGGGGGGGCTAGCTGCGTCCGAGCAGTACTTC. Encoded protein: CASSEGGLAASEQYF.

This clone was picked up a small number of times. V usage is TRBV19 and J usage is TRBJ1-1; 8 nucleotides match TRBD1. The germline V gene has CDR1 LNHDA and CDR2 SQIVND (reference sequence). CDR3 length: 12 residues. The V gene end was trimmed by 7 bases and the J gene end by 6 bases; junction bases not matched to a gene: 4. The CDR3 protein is CASIQGAAEAFF. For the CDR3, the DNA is TGTGCCAGTATTCAGGGGGCTGCTGAAGCTTTCTTT.

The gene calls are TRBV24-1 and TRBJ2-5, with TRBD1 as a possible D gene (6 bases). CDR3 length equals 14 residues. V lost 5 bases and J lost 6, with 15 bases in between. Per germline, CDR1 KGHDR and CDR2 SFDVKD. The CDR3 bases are TGTGCCACCAGTGCCGACAGGATGGATCAGACCCAGTACTTC. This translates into CATSADRMDQTQYF.

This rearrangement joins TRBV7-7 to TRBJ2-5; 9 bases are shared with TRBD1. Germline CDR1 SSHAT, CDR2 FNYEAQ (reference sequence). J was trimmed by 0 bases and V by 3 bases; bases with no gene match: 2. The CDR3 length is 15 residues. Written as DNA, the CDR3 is TGTGCCAGCAGCTTGACAGGGGGGTACCAAGAGACCCAGTACTTC. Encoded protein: CASSLTGGYQETQYF.

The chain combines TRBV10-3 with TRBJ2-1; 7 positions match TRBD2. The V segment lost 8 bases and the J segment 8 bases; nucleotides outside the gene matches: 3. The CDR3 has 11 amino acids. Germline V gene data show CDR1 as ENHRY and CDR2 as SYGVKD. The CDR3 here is CAIRGGDEQFF. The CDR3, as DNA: TGTGCCATCCGGGGAGGGGATGAGCAGTTCTTC.

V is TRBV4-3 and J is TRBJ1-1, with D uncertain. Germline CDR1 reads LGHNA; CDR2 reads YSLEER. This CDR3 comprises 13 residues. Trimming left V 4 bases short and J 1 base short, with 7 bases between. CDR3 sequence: CASSPYKNTEAFF. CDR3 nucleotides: TGCGCCAGCAGCCCGTACAAGAACACTGAAGCTTTCTTT.

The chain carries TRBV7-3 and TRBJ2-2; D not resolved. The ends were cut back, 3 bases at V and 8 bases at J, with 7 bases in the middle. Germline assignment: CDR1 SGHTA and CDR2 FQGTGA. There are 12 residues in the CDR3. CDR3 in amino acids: CASSLNRGELFF. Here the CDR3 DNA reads TGTGCCAGCAGCTTGAACAGAGGGGAGCTGTTTTTT. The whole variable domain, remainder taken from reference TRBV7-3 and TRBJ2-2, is GAGVSQTPSNKVTEKGKYVELRCDPISGHTALYWYRQSLGQGPEFLIYFQGTGAADDSGLPNDRFFAVRPEGSVSTLKIQRTERGDSAVYLCASSLNRGELFFGEGSRLTVL.

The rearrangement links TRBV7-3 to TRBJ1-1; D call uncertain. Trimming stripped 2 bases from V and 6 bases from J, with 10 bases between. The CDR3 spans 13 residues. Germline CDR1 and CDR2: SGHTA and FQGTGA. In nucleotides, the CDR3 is TGTGCCAGCAGCTTATCGGGGATCGCTGAAGCTTTCTTT. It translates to CASSLSGIAEAFF. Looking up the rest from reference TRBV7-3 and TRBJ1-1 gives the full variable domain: GAGVSQTPSNKVTEKGKYVELRCDPISGHTALYWYRQSLGQGPEFLIYFQGTGAADDSGLPNDRFFAVRPEGSVSTLKIQRTERGDSAVYLCASSLSGIAEAFFGQGTRLTVV.

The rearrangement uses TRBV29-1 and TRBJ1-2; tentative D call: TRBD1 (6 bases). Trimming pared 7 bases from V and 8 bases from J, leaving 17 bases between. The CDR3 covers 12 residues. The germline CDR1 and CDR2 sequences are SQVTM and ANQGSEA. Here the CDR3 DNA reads TGCAGCGCTCTTTGGGACATGGACGGCTACACCTTC. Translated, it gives CSALWDMDGYTF.